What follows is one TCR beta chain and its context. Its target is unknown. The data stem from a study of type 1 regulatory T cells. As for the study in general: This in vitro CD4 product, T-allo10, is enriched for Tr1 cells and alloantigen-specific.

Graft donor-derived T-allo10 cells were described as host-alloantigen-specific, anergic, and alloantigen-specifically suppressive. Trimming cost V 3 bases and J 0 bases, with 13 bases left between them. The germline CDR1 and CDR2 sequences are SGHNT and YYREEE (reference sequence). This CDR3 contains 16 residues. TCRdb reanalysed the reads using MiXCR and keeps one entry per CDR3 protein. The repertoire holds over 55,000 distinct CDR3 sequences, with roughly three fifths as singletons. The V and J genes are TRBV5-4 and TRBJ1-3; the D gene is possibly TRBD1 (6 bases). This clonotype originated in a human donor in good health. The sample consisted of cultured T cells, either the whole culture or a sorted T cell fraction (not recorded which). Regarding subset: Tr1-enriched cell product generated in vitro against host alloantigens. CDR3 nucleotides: TGTGCCAGCAGCTCAACAGGGCCGAACTCTGGAAACACCATATATTTT. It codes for CASSSTGPNSGNTIYF.